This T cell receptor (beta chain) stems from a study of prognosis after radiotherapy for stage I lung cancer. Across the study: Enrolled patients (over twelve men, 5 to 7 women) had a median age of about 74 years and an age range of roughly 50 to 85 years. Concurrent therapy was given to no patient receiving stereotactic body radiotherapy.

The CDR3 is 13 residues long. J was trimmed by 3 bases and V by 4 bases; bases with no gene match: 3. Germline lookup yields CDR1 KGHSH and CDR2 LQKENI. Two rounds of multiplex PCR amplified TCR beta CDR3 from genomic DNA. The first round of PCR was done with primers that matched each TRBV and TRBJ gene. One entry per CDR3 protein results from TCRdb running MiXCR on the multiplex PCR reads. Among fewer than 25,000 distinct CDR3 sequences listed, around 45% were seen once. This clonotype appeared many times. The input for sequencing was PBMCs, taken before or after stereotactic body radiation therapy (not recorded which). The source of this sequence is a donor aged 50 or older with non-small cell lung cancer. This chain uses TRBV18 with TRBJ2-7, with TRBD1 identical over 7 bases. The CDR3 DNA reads TGTGCCAGCTCACGCCGGGACAGCTACGAGCAGTACTTC. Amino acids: CASSRRDSYEQYF.